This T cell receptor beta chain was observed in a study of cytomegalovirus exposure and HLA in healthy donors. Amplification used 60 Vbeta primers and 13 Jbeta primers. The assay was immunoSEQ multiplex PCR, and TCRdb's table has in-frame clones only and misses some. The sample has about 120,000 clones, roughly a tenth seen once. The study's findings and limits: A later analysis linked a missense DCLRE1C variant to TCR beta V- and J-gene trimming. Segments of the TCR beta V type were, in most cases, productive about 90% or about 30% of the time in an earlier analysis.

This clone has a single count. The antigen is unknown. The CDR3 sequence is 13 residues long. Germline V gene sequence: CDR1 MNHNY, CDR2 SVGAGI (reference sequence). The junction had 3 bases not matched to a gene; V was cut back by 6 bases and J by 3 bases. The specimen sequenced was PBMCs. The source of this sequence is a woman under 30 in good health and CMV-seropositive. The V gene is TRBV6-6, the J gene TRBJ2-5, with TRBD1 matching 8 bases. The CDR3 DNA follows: TGTGCCAGCAGGGGGACAGGTGAAGAGACCCAGTACTTC. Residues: CASRGTGEETQYF.